Listed below are T cell receptor beta chains from one sample, sequenced in a study of identical twins. TCRdb reprocessed the 5' RACE reads via MiXCR and lists one record per CDR3 protein. There are 300,000 to 400,000 distinct CDR3 sequences in the sample; 9% to 15% occur only once, and 7.2% lies in the top ten. This sample was also put to use in a study of yellow fever vaccine responses in identical twins.

The sequenced sample consisted of CD8+ T cells sorted from blood. The source of these receptors is a woman in her late teens or twenties in good health. CDR3s include the opening cysteine and the closing phenylalanine or tryptophan. The order of the fields is D gene, V gene, J gene, clone size, CDR3 DNA, CDR3 protein. A D gene is named only where the DNA matches it firmly. Expanded clones are given a class, and other clones once, few, many or no size at all.

d_gene: TRBD1
v_gene: TRBV27
j_gene: TRBJ1-1
abundance: NA
CDR3nt: TGTGCCAGCAGCTGGACAGGGGAGACTGAAGCTTTCTTT
CDR3aa: CASSWTGETEAFF

d_gene: TRBD2
v_gene: TRBV27
j_gene: TRBJ2-1
abundance: NA
CDR3nt: TGTGCCAGCAGTCGAGGGACTAGCGGGAGTTTTAATGAGCAGTTCTTC
CDR3aa: CASSRGTSGSFNEQFF

d_gene: NA
v_gene: TRBV7-9
j_gene: TRBJ2-7
abundance: many
CDR3nt: TGTGCCAGCAGCTTACCCAGGGGCTACGAGCAGTACTTC
CDR3aa: CASSLPRGYEQYF

d_gene: NA
v_gene: TRBV29-1
j_gene: TRBJ2-3
abundance: few
CDR3nt: TGCAGCGTTGAGACGACAGGGAGGCCCCCGCAGTATTTT
CDR3aa: CSVETTGRPPQYF

d_gene: TRBD2
v_gene: TRBV7-6
j_gene: TRBJ2-1
abundance: NA
CDR3nt: TGTGCCAGCAGCCCGCCGGGACTAGGGTATGATGAGCAGTTCTTC
CDR3aa: CASSPPGLGYDEQFF

d_gene: NA
v_gene: TRBV13
j_gene: TRBJ1-1
abundance: NA
CDR3nt: TGTGCCAGCAGCCCTATGCACGGTACTGAAGCTTTCTTT
CDR3aa: CASSPMHGTEAFF

d_gene: NA
v_gene: TRBV2
j_gene: TRBJ1-4
abundance: NA
CDR3nt: TGTGCCAGCATTAGATACGGGACGGAGAATGAAAAACTGTTTTTT
CDR3aa: CASIRYGTENEKLFF

d_gene: NA
v_gene: TRBV12-3/TRBV12-4
j_gene: TRBJ2-1
abundance: few
CDR3nt: TGTGCCAGCAGTCGTACGGGCATCAAGCAGTTCTTC
CDR3aa: CASSRTGIKQFF

d_gene: TRBD1
v_gene: TRBV12-3/TRBV12-4
j_gene: TRBJ2-4
abundance: many
CDR3nt: TGTGCCAGCAGCCCCGGGGACAGGGATCAGTACTTC
CDR3aa: CASSPGDRDQYF

d_gene: TRBD1
v_gene: TRBV5-1
j_gene: TRBJ1-2
abundance: many
CDR3nt: TGCGCCAGCAGCCCCTCACAGGGGGCGCCGGGCTATGGCTACACCTTC
CDR3aa: CASSPSQGAPGYGYTF

d_gene: TRBD2
v_gene: TRBV2
j_gene: TRBJ2-1
abundance: few
CDR3nt: TGTGCCAGCAGTTTATCTAGCGGAGTCTACAATGAGCAGTTCTTC
CDR3aa: CASSLSSGVYNEQFF

d_gene: TRBD2
v_gene: TRBV4-1
j_gene: TRBJ2-5
abundance: NA
CDR3nt: TGCGCCAGCAGCCAAGCGCCACTAGCGGTACCCTCCGCAGAGACCCAGTACTTC
CDR3aa: CASSQAPLAVPSAETQYF

d_gene: TRBD1
v_gene: TRBV11-3
j_gene: TRBJ1-1
abundance: many
CDR3nt: TGTGCCAGCAGCTCTGACAGGGGGGGAACTGAAGCTTTCTTT
CDR3aa: CASSSDRGGTEAFF

d_gene: NA
v_gene: TRBV6-5
j_gene: TRBJ2-2
abundance: few
CDR3nt: TGTGCCAGCAGTTACCTAGGTGGAGGCCCCGCGAACACCGGGGAGCTGTTTTTT
CDR3aa: CASSYLGGGPANTGELFF

d_gene: TRBD1
v_gene: TRBV5-6
j_gene: TRBJ2-3
abundance: NA
CDR3nt: TGTGCCAGCAGCTACCTGTTTTTTGACAGGGTGATCGCAGATACGCAGTATTTT
CDR3aa: CASSYLFFDRVIADTQYF

d_gene: NA
v_gene: TRBV20-1
j_gene: TRBJ2-3
abundance: NA
CDR3nt: TGCAGTGCTTTGGGTGGGACCCTCACAGATACGCAGTATTTT
CDR3aa: CSALGGTLTDTQYF

d_gene: NA
v_gene: TRBV15
j_gene: TRBJ2-7
abundance: few
CDR3nt: TGTGCCACCAGCAGAGATGCGGGGTATCTCTTCGAGCAGTACTTC
CDR3aa: CATSRDAGYLFEQYF

d_gene: NA
v_gene: TRBV3-1
j_gene: TRBJ2-7
abundance: NA
CDR3nt: TGTGCCAGCACCTTAGACACCCCGGGCGAGCAGTACTTC
CDR3aa: CASTLDTPGEQYF

d_gene: TRBD1
v_gene: TRBV2
j_gene: TRBJ2-5
abundance: NA
CDR3nt: TGTGCCAGCAGTGAAGCGACAGGGATACAAGAGACCCAGTACTTC
CDR3aa: CASSEATGIQETQYF

d_gene: TRBD2
v_gene: TRBV7-3
j_gene: TRBJ2-3
abundance: NA
CDR3nt: TGTGCCAGCAGCTCTAGCGGGACGGGAGATACGCAGTATTTT
CDR3aa: CASSSSGTGDTQYF

d_gene: NA
v_gene: TRBV5-1
j_gene: TRBJ2-1
abundance: many
CDR3nt: TGCGCCAGCAGGTCTTCACTGGGGGACAATGAGCAGTTCTTC
CDR3aa: CASRSSLGDNEQFF

d_gene: NA
v_gene: TRBV4-1
j_gene: TRBJ2-2
abundance: NA
CDR3nt: TGCGCCAGCAGCCAAGATCGGCAGGGGCCCACCGGGGAGCTGTTTTTT
CDR3aa: CASSQDRQGPTGELFF

d_gene: TRBD1
v_gene: TRBV5-1
j_gene: TRBJ2-5
abundance: many
CDR3nt: TGCGCCAGCAGCTTGGGGGACAGTTTCCGACAGGAGACCCAGTACTTC
CDR3aa: CASSLGDSFRQETQYF

d_gene: TRBD1
v_gene: TRBV7-9
j_gene: TRBJ2-3
abundance: few
CDR3nt: TGTGCCAGCAGCTTAGCAAGGACAGGGGGCACAGATACGCAGTATTTT
CDR3aa: CASSLARTGGTDTQYF

d_gene: TRBD2
v_gene: TRBV24-1
j_gene: TRBJ2-1
abundance: few
CDR3nt: TGTGCCACCAGTGGCCGGGGAGGGTTATCATACAATGAGCAGTTCTTC
CDR3aa: CATSGRGGLSYNEQFF

d_gene: TRBD2
v_gene: TRBV24-1
j_gene: TRBJ2-1
abundance: many
CDR3nt: TGTGCCACCAGTGATTTGGGGGGACTAGCGGGAGCCGGTGAGCAGTTCTTC
CDR3aa: CATSDLGGLAGAGEQFF

d_gene: TRBD1
v_gene: TRBV7-9
j_gene: TRBJ2-7
abundance: NA
CDR3nt: TGTGCCAGTACCGCTCAGGGGTGGGACAGGGGACCCTACGAGCAGTACTTC
CDR3aa: CASTAQGWDRGPYEQYF

d_gene: NA
v_gene: TRBV12-3/TRBV12-4
j_gene: TRBJ2-4
abundance: many
CDR3nt: TGTGCCAGCAGTTTAGCCAGTGACAAAAACATTCAGTACTTC
CDR3aa: CASSLASDKNIQYF